This T cell receptor beta chain was obtained from a study of response to subunit inactivated influenza vaccine (dated by TCRdb to 2016 to 2019). About the study as a whole: The study used deep quantitative T cell receptor repertoire profiling to track responses to a trivalent subunit inactivated influenza vaccine.

The library was produced with RT-PCR. This sample was sequenced with an Illumina HiSeq 2500. TCRdb trimmed the raw reads at Q25, called clones with MiXCR and kept productive beta chains. CDR3 protein duplicates are merged, each entry listing the most common genes and DNA. The sample table shows hundreds of thousands of distinct CDR3 sequences, and 12% are seen once. The biggest ten clones account for roughly 10% of the sample. Comment on this clonotype: Its antigen has not been determined. No qualities accompany the bases; no much larger clone lies one base away.

Overall study results and their limits: The authors suggested that each seasonal influenza vaccination may recruit only a limited number of new T cells.

CDR3 length: 12 amino acids, cysteine to phenylalanine. The read is trimmed to its CDR3 DNA, 36 bases read in frame from base 1. The germline V gene (reference sequence) gives CDR1 as LNHDA and CDR2 as SQIVND. V is shortened by 3 bases, J by 4 bases, and the region joining them spans 6 bases. The chain joins TRBV19 to TRBJ1-1, with the D gene not clear enough to name. The clonotype originates from a middle-aged man who received an inactivated influenza vaccine. Donor details come from another sample of the same person, matched by shared clones. Sequenced material: PBMCs from blood, taken on the day of vaccination. The CDR3 region has the sequence CASSMGSTEAFF. The DNA sequence follows: TGTGCCAGTAGTATGGGGTCCACTGAAGCTTTCTTT.